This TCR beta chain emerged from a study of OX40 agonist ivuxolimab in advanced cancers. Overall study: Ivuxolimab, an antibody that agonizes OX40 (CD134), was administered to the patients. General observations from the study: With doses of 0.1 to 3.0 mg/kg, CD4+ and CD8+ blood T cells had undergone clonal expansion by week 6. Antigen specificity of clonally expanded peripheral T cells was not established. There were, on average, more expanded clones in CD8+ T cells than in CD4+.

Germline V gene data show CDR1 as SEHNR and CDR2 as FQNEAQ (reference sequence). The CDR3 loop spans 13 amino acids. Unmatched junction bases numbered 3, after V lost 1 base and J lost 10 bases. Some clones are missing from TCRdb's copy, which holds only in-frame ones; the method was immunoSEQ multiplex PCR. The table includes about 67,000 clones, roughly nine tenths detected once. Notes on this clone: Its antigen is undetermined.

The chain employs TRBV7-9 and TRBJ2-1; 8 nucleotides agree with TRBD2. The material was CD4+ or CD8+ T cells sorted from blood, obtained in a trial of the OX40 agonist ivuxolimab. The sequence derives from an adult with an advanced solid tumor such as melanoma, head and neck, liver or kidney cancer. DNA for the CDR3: TGTGCCAGCAGCTTAGATATAGCGGGAGAGCAGTTCTTC. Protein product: CASSLDIAGEQFF.